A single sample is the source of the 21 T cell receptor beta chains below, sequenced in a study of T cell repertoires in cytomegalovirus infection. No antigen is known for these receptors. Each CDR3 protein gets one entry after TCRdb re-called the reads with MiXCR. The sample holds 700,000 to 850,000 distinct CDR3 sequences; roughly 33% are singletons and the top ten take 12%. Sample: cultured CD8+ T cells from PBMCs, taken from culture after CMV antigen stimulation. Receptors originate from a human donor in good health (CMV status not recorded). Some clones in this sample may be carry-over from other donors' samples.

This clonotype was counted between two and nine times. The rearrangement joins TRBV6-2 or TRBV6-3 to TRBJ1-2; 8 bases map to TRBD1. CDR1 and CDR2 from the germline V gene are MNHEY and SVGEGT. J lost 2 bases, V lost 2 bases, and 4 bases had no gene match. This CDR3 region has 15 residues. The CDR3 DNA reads TGTGCCAGCAGTTACCTCAGGACAGGGAACTATGGCTACACCTTC. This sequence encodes CASSYLRTGNYGYTF.

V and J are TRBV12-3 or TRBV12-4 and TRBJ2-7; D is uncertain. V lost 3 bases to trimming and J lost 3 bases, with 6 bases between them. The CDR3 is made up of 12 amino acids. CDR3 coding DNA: TGTGCCAGCAGTTTTAACTTCTACGAGCAGTACTTC. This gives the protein CASSFNFYEQYF.

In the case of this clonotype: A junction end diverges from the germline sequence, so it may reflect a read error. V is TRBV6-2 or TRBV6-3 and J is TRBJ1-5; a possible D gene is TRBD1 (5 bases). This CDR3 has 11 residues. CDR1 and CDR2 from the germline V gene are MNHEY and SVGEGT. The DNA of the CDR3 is TGTGTCAGCCGGGACGGGCAAGGTCAGCATTTT. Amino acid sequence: CVSRDGQGQHF.

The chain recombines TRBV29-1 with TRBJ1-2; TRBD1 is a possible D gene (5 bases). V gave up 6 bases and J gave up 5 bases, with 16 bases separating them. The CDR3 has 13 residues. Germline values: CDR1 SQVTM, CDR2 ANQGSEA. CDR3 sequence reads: CSVILWGNYGYTF. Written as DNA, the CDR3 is TGCAGCGTGATCTTATGGGGGAATTATGGCTACACCTTC.

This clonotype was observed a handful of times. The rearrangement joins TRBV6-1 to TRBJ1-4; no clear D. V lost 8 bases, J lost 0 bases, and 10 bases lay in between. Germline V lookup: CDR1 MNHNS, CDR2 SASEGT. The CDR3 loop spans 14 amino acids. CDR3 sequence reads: CASLQPATNEKLFF. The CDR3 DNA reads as TGTGCCAGCCTACAGCCTGCAACTAATGAAAAACTGTTTTTT.

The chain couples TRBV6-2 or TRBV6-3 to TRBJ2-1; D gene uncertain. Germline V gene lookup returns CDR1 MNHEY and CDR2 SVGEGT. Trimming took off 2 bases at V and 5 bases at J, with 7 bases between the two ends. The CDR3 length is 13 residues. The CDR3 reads CASSYGSNNEQFF. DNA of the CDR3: TGTGCCAGCAGTTACGGCTCTAACAATGAGCAGTTCTTC.

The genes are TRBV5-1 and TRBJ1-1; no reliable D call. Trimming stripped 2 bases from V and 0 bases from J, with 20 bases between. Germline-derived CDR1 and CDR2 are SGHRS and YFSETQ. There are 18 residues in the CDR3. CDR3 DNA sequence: TGCGCCAGCAGCTTCGGTTTTGTGGCAGTCGATATGAACACTGAAGCTTTCTTT. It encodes CASSFGFVAVDMNTEAFF.

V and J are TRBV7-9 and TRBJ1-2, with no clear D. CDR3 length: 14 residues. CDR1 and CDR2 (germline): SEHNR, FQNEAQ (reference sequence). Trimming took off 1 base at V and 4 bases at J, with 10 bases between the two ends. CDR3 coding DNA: TGTGCCAGCAGCTTAGGCCGGCCGGGCTATGGCTACACCTTC. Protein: CASSLGRPGYGYTF.

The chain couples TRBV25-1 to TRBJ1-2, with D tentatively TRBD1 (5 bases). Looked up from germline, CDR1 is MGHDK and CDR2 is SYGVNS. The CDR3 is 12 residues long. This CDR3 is CATMDIPYGYTF. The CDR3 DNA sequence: TGTGCTACGATGGACATCCCCTATGGCTACACCTTC.

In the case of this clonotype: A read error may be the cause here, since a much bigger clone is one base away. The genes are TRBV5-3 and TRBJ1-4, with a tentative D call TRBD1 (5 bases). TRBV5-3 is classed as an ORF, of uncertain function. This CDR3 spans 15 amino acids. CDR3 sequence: CASSLDQGFTEKLFF. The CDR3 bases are TGTGCCAGCAGCTTGGATCAGGGTTTTACTGAAAAACTGTTTTTT.

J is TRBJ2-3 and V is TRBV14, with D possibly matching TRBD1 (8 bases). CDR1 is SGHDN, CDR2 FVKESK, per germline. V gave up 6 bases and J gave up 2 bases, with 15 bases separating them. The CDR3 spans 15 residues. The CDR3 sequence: CASRAGQAYTDTQYF. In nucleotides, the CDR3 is TGTGCCAGCAGAGCGGGACAGGCCTACACAGATACGCAGTATTTT.

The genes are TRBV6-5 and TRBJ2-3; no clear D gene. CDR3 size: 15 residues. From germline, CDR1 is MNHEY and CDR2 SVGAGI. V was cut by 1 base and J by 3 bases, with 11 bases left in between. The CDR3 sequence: CASSYLGRLTDTQYF. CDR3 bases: TGTGCCAGCAGTTACTTGGGCAGGTTAACAGATACGCAGTATTTT.

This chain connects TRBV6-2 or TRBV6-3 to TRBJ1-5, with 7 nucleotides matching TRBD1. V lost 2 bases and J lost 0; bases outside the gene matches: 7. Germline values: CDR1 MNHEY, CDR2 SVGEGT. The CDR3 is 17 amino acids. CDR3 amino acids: CASSYDRDRHSNQPQHF. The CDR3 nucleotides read TGTGCCAGCAGTTACGACCGGGACAGACATAGCAATCAGCCCCAGCATTTT.

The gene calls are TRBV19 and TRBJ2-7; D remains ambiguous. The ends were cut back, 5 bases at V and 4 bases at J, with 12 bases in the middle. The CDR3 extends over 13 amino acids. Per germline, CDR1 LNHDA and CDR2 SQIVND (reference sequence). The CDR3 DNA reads TGTGCCAGTAGTCCATCCCCGGGTTACGAGCAGTACTTC. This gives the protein CASSPSPGYEQYF.

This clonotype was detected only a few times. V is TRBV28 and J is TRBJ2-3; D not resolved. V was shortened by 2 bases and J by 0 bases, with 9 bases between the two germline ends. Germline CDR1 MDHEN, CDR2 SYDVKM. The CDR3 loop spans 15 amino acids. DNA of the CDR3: TGTGCCAGCAGTTTAGGTTCCACAAGCACAGATACGCAGTATTTT. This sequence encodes CASSLGSTSTDTQYF. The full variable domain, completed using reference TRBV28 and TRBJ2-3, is DVKVTQSSRYLVKRTGEKVFLECVQDMDHENMFWYRQDPGLGLRLIYFSYDVKMKEKGDIPEGYSVSREKKERFSLILESASTNQTSMYLCASSLGSTSTDTQYFGPGTRLTVL.

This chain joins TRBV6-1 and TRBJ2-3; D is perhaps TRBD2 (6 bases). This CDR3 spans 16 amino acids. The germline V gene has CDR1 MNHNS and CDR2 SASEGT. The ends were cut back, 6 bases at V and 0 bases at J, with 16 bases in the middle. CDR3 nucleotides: TGTGCCAGCAGGGCTTTTTTGGGAGGCAGCACAGATACGCAGTATTTT. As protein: CASRAFLGGSTDTQYF.

The CDR3 loop reads CASSGGGHPTYEQYF. The CDR3 nucleotides read TGTGCCAGCAGCGGCGGGGGACACCCTACCTACGAGCAGTACTTC. The V gene is TRBV27, the J gene TRBJ2-7, with D possibly matching TRBD2 (7 bases). This CDR3 comprises 15 residues. The V end lost 6 bases, the J end lost 2 bases, and 17 bases lay between the germline ends. CDR1 is MNHEY, CDR2 SMNVEV, per germline (reference sequence).

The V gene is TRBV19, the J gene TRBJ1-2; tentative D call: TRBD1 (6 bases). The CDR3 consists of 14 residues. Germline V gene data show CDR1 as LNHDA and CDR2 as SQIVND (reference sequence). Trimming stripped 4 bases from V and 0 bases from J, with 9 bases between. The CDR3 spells CASSTGTPNYGYTF. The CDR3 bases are TGTGCCAGTAGTACTGGGACACCTAACTATGGCTACACCTTC.

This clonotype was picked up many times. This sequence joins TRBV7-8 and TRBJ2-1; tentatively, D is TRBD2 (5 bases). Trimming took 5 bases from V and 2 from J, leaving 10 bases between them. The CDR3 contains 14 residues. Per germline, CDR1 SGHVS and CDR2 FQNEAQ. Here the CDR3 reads CASSLGLTYNEQFF. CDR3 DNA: TGTGCCAGCAGCCTCGGACTTACCTACAATGAGCAGTTCTTC. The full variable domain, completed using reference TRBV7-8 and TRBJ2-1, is GAGVSQSPRYKVAKRGQDVALRCDPISGHVSLFWYQQALGQGPEFLTYFQNEAQLDKSGLPSDRFFAERPEGSVSTLKIQRTQQEDSAVYLCASSLGLTYNEQFFGPGTRLTVL.

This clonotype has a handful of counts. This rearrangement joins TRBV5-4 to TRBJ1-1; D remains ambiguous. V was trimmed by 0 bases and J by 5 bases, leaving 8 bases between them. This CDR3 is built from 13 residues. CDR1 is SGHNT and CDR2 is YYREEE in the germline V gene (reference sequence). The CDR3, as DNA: TGTGCCAGCAGCTTGGCGGCAGCGACTGAAGCTTTCTTT. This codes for CASSLAAATEAFF.

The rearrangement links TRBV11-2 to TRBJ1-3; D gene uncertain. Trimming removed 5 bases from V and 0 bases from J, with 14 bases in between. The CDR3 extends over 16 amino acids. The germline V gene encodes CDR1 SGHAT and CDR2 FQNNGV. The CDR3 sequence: CASSPWTGDSGNTIYF. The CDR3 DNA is TGTGCCAGCAGCCCATGGACGGGAGACTCTGGAAACACCATATATTTT.